This T cell receptor beta chain is drawn from a study of T cells in Graves' hyperthyroidism and ophthalmopathy. Study results and caveats: Blood held most thyroid clonotypes expanded above 0.001 frequency.

With regard to this clonotype: As yet, its antigen is unknown.

Patients aged 18 to 65 had newly diagnosed hyperthyroidism lasting under 2 months. Diagnoses were made from clinical symptoms, serum measures (thyroxine and TRAb), thyroid ultrasound and orbital computed tomography. It was RNA transcripts that yielded the amplified TCR beta CDR3 regions. The HTBI primer set served for first-round RT-PCR of the TCR CDR3. TCRdb recomputed calls from the multiplex PCR reads with MiXCR, one row per CDR3 protein. The sample lists around 580,000 distinct CDR3 sequences, 40% to 55% occurring once. This sequence originates from a woman under 30 with Graves' hyperthyroidism. The sequenced sample was peripheral blood or thyroid tissue (not recorded which).

CDR3 loop: CSEVGNGETQYF. In DNA form, the CDR3 reads TGCAGCGAGGTGGGGAACGGGGAGACCCAGTACTTC. The gene calls are TRBV29-1 and TRBJ2-5, with D unresolved. Trimming cost V 7 bases and J 5 bases, with 14 bases left between them. Per germline, CDR1 SQVTM and CDR2 ANQGSEA. The CDR3 spans 12 residues.